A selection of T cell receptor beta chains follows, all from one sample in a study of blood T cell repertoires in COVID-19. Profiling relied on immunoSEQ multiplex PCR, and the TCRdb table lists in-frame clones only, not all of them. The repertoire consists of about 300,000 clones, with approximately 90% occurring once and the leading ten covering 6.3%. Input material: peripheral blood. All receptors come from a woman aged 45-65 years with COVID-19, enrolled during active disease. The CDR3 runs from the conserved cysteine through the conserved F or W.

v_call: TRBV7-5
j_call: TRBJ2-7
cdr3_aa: CARSFGGGDEQYF

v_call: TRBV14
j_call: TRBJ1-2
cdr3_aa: CASSQDRGVYGYTF

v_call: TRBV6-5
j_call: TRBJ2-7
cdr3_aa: CASRRTGARHGVQYF

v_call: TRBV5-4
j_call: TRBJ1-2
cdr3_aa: CASSQPQSGRGRRGYTF

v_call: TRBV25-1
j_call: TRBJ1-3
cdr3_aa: CASSESTGKGTIYF

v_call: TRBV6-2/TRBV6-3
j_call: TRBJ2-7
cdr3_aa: CASSYTTGSYEQYF

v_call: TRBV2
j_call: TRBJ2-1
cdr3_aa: CASNPLPGLAGGRPYNEQFF

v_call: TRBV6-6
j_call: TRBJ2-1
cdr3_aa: CASSLREFPNEQFF

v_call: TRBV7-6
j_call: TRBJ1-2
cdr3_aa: CASSSERGGYGYTF

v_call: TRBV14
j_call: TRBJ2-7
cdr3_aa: CASSQESASYEQYF

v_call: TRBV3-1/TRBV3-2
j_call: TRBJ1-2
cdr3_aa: CASSALSNSRYGYTF

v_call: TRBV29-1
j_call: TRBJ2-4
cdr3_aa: CSVRTVLAKNIQYF

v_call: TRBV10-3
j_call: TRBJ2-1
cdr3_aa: CAISELAYEQFF

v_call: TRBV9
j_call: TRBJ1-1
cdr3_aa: CASSGRTGLNTEAFF

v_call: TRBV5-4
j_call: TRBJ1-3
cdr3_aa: CASSPTDSLTGNTIYF

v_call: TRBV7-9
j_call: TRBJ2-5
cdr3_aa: CASSLGLPGETQYF

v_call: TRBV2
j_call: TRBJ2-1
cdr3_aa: CASRVSGSSHNEQFF

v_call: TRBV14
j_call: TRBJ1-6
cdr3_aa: CASSLPGTYNSPLHF

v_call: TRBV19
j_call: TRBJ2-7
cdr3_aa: CASSMGGLAYEQYF

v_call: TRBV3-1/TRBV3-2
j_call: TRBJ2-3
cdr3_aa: CASSQAGESTDTQYF

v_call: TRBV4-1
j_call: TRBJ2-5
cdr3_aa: CASSDRQIPKETQYF

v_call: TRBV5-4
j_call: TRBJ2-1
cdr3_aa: CASSPRTRVKLNEQFF

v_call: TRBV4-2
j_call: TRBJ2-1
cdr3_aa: CASSQPPLAGDFSEQFF

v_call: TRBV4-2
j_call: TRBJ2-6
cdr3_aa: CASSQGGQGASGANVLTF

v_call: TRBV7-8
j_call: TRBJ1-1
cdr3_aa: CASSAQGWAEAFF

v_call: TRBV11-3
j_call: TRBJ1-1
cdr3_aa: CASSLASYSNTEAFF

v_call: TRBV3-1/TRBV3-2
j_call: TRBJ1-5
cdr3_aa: CASSQAGGDQPQHF

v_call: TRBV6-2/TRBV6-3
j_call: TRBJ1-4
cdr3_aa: CASSYRQETNEKLFF

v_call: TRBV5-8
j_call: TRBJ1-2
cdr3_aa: CASSTGQGPYGYTF

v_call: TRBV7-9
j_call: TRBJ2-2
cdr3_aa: CASSSYRGQTGELFF

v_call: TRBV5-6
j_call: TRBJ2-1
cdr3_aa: CASSLTGTSGHLEQFF

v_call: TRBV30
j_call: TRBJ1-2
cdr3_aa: CAWSHGINYGYTF

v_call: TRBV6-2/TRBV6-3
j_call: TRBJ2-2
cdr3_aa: CASSQRKKTGAGAGELFF

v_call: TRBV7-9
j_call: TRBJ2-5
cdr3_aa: CASSSSHSGISETQYF

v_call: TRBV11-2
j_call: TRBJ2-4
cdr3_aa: CASSSRAEGNIQYF

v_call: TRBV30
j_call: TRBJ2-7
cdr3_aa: CAWSVLAGVSYEQYF

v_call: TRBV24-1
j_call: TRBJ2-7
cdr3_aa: CATSDSLGLAGGRLQYF

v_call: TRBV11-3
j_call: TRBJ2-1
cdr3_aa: CASTLGGATYNEQFF

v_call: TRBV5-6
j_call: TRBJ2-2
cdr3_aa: CASGLAGTGELFF

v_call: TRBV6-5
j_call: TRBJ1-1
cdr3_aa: CAEKGQGGTEAFF

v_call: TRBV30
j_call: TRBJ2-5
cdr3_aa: CAWNGLLQETQYF

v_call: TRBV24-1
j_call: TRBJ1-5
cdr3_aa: CATSEAGNENQPQHF

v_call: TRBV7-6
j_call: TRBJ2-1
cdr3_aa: CASSLAASGSGSYNEQFF

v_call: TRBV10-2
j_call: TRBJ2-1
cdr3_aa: CASSEREGLNEQFF

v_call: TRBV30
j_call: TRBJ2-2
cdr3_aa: CAWSVPVGSGRSGELFF

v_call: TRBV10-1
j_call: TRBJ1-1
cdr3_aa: CASRDRRNTEAFF

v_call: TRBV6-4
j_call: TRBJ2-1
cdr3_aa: CASSDGGSGRYYNEQFF

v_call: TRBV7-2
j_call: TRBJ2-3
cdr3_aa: CASSSSGRWADTQYF

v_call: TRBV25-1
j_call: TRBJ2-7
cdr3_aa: CASSEGGATYEQYF

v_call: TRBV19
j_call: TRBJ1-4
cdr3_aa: CASSLFDGALQEKLFF

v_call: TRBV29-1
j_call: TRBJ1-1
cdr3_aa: CSVETITGGTEAFF

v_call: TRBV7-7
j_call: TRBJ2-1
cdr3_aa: CASSLGAGVYNEQFF